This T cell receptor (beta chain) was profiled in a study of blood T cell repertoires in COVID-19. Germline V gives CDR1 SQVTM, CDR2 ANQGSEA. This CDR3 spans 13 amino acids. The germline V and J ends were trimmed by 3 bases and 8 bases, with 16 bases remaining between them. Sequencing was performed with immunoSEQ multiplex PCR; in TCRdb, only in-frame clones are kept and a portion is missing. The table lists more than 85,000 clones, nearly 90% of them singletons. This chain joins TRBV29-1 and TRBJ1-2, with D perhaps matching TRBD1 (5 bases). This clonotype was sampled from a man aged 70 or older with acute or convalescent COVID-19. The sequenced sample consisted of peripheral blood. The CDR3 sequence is CSVDGPAGRGYTF. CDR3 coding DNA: TGCAGCGTTGATGGCCCGGCAGGGCGCGGCTACACCTTC.